The following is a T cell receptor (beta chain) sequence with its context. No antigen is known for it. This sample is drawn from a study of identifying expanded T cells in peripheral blood. Collection occurred without any documented infections or immune events in donors. The germline gives CDR1 SEHNR, CDR2 FQNEAQ (reference sequence). The CDR3 covers 12 residues. Trimming stripped 4 bases from V and 6 bases from J, with 9 bases between. The repertoire was sequenced with immunoSEQ multiplex PCR; TCRdb's copy has only in-frame clones and lacks some. This table has 50,000 to 60,000 clones, about 80% appearing once. Study-wide results and limits: Clone count variance between roughly 2-week samples rose with total template count. Over about two and four weeks, about 15 and 19 clones changed, versus approximately 1.1 between replicates.

The source of this sequence is a person between 18 and 75 years old in good health. The sequenced sample was blood. The gene calls are TRBV7-9 and TRBJ1-1; D not certain. The CDR3 DNA sequence: TGTGCCAGCAGCTCCAGTGGCCCTGAAGCTTTCTTT. It translates to CASSSSGPEAFF. Based on the CDR3 plus reference TRBV7-9 and TRBJ1-1, the full variable domain is DTGVSQNPRHKITKRGQNVTFRCDPISEHNRLYWYRQTLGQGPEFLTYFQNEAQLEKSRLLSDRFSAERPKGSFSTLEIQRTEQGDSAMYLCASSSSGPEAFFGQGTRLTVV.